One sample yielded the 8 T cell receptor beta chains listed below, sequenced in a study of blood T cell repertoires in COVID-19. The repertoire was sequenced with immunoSEQ multiplex PCR; TCRdb's copy has only in-frame clones and lacks some. The table records 220,000 or so clones, approximately 81% of them present only once. Sequences were obtained from peripheral blood. The receptor source for this set is a man aged 45-60 years who had recovered from COVID-19.

The CDR3 loop is CASSSTGDPNYGYTF. CDR3 in DNA: TGTGCCAGCAGCTCAACAGGGGACCCTAACTATGGCTACACCTTC. The gene calls are TRBV5-4 and TRBJ1-2, with 7 bases fitting TRBD1. CDR3 size: 15 residues. Trimming cost V 3 bases and J 0 bases; bases outside gene matches: 5. Germline CDR1 and CDR2: SGHNT and YYREEE (reference sequence).

The chain carries TRBV9 and TRBJ1-1, with TRBD1 identical over 7 bases. Germline V gene lookup returns CDR1 SGDLS and CDR2 YYNGEE. The V segment lost 3 bases and the J segment 6 bases; nucleotides outside the gene matches: 8. This CDR3 comprises 14 residues. DNA for the CDR3: TGTGCCAGCAGCGACAGGGGATTCTCTTCTGAAGCTTTCTTT. Amino acids: CASSDRGFSSEAFF.

The V call is TRBV7-8, the J call TRBJ2-7; 15 bases map to TRBD2. Trimming at V came to 5 bases and at J to 4 bases, leaving 3 bases not matched to a gene. This CDR3 has 15 residues. Germline loops: CDR1 SGHVS, CDR2 FQNEAQ. The chain's CDR3 is CASSHGTSGRYEQYF. Written as DNA, the CDR3 is TGTGCCAGCAGCCACGGGACTAGCGGGAGGTACGAGCAGTACTTC.

V gene TRBV4-2 combines with J gene TRBJ1-3; 9 bases map to TRBD1. The germline V gene encodes CDR1 LGHNA and CDR2 YNFKEQ. J was trimmed by 3 bases and V by 1 base; bases with no gene match: 7. The length of the CDR3 is 17 residues. CDR3 amino acids: CASSQVTGGADGNTIYF. The CDR3 coding sequence is TGTGCCAGCAGCCAAGTAACAGGGGGCGCGGATGGAAACACCATATATTTT.

V gene TRBV7-2 combines with J gene TRBJ2-1; a weak D match, TRBD1 (5 bases). This CDR3 is 13 amino acids long. With 5 bases removed from V and 4 bases from J, the gap between germline ends came to 9 bases. CDR1 and CDR2 from the germline V gene are SGHTA and FQGNSA. CDR3 DNA: TGTGCCAGCAGCACCACAGGATACAATGAGCAGTTCTTC. Translation: CASSTTGYNEQFF.

The V and J genes are TRBV7-9 and TRBJ2-2; D remains unclear. There are 14 residues in the CDR3. V shed 4 bases and J shed 0 bases, with 6 bases lying between them. Germline CDR1 is SEHNR and CDR2 is FQNEAQ (reference sequence). CDR3 amino acids: CASSSPANTGELFF. CDR3 DNA sequence: TGTGCCAGCAGCTCACCGGCGAACACCGGGGAGCTGTTTTTT.

This clone came up many times. V gene TRBV6-6 combines with J gene TRBJ2-3; 8 bases match TRBD1. Germline V CDR1 and CDR2: MNHNY, SVGAGI (reference sequence). V lost 0 bases and J lost 4; bases outside the gene matches: 0. The CDR3 has 14 residues. CDR3 bases: TGTGCCAGCAGTTACTCACAGGGGGCAGATACGCAGTATTTT. Translated: CASSYSQGADTQYF.

The rearrangement uses TRBV5-4 and TRBJ2-1, with TRBD2 identical over 13 bases. This CDR3 region has 18 residues. J lost 2 bases, V lost 2 bases, and 7 bases had no gene match. CDR1 and CDR2 from the germline V gene are SGHNT and YYREEE (reference sequence). The CDR3 protein is CASSLLAGGPGAYNEQFF. The DNA for the CDR3 is TGTGCCAGCAGCTTACTAGCGGGAGGGCCAGGGGCCTACAATGAGCAGTTCTTC.